The present entry profiles one T cell receptor (beta chain) with its context. The data stem from a study of blood T cell repertoires in COVID-19. Study in general: Specimens from acute and convalescent COVID-19 originated in the United States, Italy and Spain. T cells, B-cell-depleted T cells, or PBMCs provided the cDNA or gDNA that served as material.

Methods used by the authors: For nucleated cells, counts were estimated from reference gene primer amplification. TCRdb keeps only in-frame clones here, not all; method: immunoSEQ multiplex PCR. The V and J calls and clone size are taken from that table; D and trimming were inferred from the DNA. The sample holds around 200,000 clones, around nine tenths seen once. The CDR3 is 12 residues long. Trimming removed 8 bases at V and 7 bases at J, with 12 bases between. Germline CDR1 is LNHNV and CDR2 is YYDKDF (reference sequence). Specimen: peripheral blood. This receptor was obtained from a young woman who had recovered from COVID-19. The genes are TRBV15 and TRBJ2-4, with D uncertain. CDR3 sequence reads: CATAAAQNIQYF. The CDR3 bases are TGTGCCACCGCCGCGGCCCAGAACATTCAGTACTTC.